This T cell receptor beta chain comes out of a study of molecular identifiers for immune sequencing clone quantification. The CDR3 sequence is 14 residues long. Germline values: CDR1 MDHEN, CDR2 SYDVKM. The V and J ends lost 5 bases and 10 bases respectively, with 21 bases between them. The sample holds many counts of this clonotype. TCRdb re-analysed the PCR reads in MiXCR, keeping a single row per CDR3 protein. The sample contains about 640,000 distinct CDR3 sequences, about 20% of which appear only once. V and J are TRBV28 and TRBJ2-7; D is possibly TRBD1 (6 bases). The source is a human donor in good health. Some libraries in this study had Jurkat cell RNA spiked in. The sequenced sample consisted of naive CD8+ T cells from blood, with Jurkat cell RNA spiked in. Subset denoted: FACS-sorted CD8+CD4-CCR7+CD45RA+ naive T cells. As DNA, the CDR3 is TGTGCCAGCAGTCTCAGGGGCTCACTCTTCGGTCAGTACTTC. This sequence encodes CASSLRGSLFGQYF.